In its sample, the clone carrying this T cell receptor (beta chain) was seen a few times. This specimen belongs to a study of blood T cell repertoires in COVID-19. Assay used: immunoSEQ multiplex PCR; TCRdb lists only in-frame clones, some missing. The table lists 270,000 or so clones, 85% to 90% of them singletons. The CDR3 contains 17 residues. Trimming cost V 5 bases and J 6 bases; bases outside gene matches: 18. Per germline, CDR1 MNHNY and CDR2 SVGAGI (reference sequence). Sequenced input: peripheral blood. This chain joins TRBV6-6 and TRBJ1-1; 7 bases fit TRBD1. The receptor was isolated from a man aged 35 to 55 with acute or convalescent COVID-19. CDR3 sequence (DNA): TGTGCCAGCAGTCCACTCGACAGGGTTTCCCGAACGGCTGAAGCTTTCTTT. Amino acid sequence: CASSPLDRVSRTAEAFF.